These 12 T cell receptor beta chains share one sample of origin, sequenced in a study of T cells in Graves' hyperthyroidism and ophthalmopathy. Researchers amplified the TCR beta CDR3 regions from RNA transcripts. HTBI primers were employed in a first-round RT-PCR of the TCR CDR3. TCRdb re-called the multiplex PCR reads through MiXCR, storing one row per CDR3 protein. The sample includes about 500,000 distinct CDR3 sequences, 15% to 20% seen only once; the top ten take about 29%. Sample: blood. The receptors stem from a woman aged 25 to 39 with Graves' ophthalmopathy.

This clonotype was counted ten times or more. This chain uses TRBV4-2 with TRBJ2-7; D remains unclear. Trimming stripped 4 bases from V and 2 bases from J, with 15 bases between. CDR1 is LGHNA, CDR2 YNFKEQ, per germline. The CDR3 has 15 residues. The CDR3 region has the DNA TGTGCCAGCAGCCGCGGTGAGGAGTTTGCCTACGAGCAGTACTTC. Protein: CASSRGEEFAYEQYF.

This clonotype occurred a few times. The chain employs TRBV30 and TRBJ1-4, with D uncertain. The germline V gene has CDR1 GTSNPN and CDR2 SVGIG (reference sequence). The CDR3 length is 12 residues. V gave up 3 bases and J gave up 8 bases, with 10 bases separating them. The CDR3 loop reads CAWSLTGEKLFF. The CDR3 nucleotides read TGTGCCTGGAGCCTAACGGGCGAAAAACTGTTTTTT.

CDR3 bases: TGCGCCAGCAGCCCTCTGCTAGAAGCCTACGAGCAGTTCTTC. This encodes CASSPLLEAYEQFF. The chain uses TRBV4-3 and TRBJ2-7; no clear D gene. The better agreement between TRBJ2-1 and the DNA end casts doubt on the J call. CDR1 and CDR2 from the germline V gene are LGHNA and YSLEER. CDR3 length: 14 amino acids.

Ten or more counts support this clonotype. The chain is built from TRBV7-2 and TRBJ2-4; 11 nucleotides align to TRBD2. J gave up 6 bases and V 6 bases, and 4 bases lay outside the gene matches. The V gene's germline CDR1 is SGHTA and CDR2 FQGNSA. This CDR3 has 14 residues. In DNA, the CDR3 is TGTGCCAGCAGTAGGACTAGCGGGTCAAACATTCAGTACTTC. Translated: CASSRTSGSNIQYF.

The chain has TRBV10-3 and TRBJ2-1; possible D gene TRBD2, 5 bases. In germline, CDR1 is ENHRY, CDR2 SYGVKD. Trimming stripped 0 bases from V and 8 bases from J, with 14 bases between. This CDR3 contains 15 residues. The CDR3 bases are TGTGCCATCAGTGAGTCGTATGGACTCGAGGATGAGCAGTTCTTC. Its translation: CAISESYGLEDEQFF.

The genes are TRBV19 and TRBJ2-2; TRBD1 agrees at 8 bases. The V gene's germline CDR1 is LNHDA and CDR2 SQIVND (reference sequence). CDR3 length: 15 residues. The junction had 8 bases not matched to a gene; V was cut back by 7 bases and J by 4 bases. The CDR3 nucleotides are TGTGCCAGTAACCTCCTTGGGACAGGCACCGGGGAGCTGTTTTTT. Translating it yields CASNLLGTGTGELFF. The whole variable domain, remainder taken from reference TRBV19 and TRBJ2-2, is DGGITQSPKYLFRKEGQNVTLSCEQNLNHDAMYWYRQDPGQGLRLIYYSQIVNDFQKGDIAEGYSVSREKKESFPLTVTSAQKNPTAFYLCASNLLGTGTGELFFGEGSRLTVL.

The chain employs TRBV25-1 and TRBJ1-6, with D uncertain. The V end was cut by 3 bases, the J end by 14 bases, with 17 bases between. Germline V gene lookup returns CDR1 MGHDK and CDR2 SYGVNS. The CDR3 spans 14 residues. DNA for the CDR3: TGTGCCAGCAGTGACCCGGGTTTGGATTTCACCCTCCACTTT. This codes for CASSDPGLDFTLHF.

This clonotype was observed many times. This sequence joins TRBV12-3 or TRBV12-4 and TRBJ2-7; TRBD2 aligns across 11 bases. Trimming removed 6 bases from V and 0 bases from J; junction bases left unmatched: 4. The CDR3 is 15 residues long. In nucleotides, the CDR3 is TGTGCCAGCAGCGGGGGGACTAGCGGCTCCTACGAGCAGTACTTC. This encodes CASSGGTSGSYEQYF.

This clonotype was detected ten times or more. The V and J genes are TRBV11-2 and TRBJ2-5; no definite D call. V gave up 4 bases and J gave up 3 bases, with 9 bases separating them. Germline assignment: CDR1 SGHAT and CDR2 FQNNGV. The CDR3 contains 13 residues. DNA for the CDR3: TGTGCCAGCAGCTCCCCGACGAAAGAGACCCAGTACTTC. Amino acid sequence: CASSSPTKETQYF.

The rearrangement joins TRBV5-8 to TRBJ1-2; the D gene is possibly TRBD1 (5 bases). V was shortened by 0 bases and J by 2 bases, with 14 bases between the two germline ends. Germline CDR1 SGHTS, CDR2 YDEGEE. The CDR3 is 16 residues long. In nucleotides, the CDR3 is TGTGCCAGCAGCTTGGCCAAGCAGGGAGAAAACTATGGCTACACCTTC. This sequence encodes CASSLAKQGENYGYTF.

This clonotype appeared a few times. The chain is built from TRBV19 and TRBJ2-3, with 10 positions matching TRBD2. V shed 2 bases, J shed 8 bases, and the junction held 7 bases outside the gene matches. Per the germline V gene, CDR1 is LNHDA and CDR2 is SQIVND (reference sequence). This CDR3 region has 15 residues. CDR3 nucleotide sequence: TGTGCCAGTAGTATACCACTAGCGGGATCTGGTACGCAGTATTTT. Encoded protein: CASSIPLAGSGTQYF.

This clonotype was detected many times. CDR3 protein: CASSQNGIAFF. The CDR3 DNA reads as TGTGCCAGCAGCCAAAACGGGATAGCTTTCTTT. The V gene is TRBV3-1, the J gene TRBJ1-1; D gene uncertain. The germline CDR1 and CDR2 sequences are LGHDT and YNNKEL (reference sequence). CDR3 size: 11 residues. V shed 2 bases and J shed 10 bases, with 8 bases lying between them.